A single sample gave rise to the 21 T cell receptor beta chains below, sequenced in a study of PD-1 blockade in classical Hodgkin lymphoma. This table comes from immunoSEQ multiplex PCR, and its TCRdb copy is limited to in-frame clones, with some not included. The repertoire has tens of thousands of clones, under 95% of them found once; the top ten carry approximately 8.1%. With no exception, relapse followed autologous stem cell transplantation in all patients, and brentuximab vedotin exposure varied. Sequences were derived from peripheral blood mononuclear cells (PBMCs), sampled at baseline. Receptor source: a human donor with classical Hodgkin lymphoma.

This chain connects TRBV28 to TRBJ1-3, with a possible D match to TRBD1 (6 bases). This CDR3 is 15 amino acids long. Germline values: CDR1 MDHEN, CDR2 SYDVKM. V lost 2 bases and J lost 4, with 12 bases in between. CDR3 region: CASSLTSQGGNTIYF. The CDR3 nucleotides read TGTGCCAGCAGTTTAACGTCACAGGGCGGAAACACCATATATTTT.

The chain joins TRBV4-2 to TRBJ1-2, with D perhaps TRBD1 (6 bases). This CDR3 region has 13 residues. The ends were cut back, 5 bases at V and 4 bases at J, with 11 bases in the middle. CDR1 and CDR2 (germline): LGHNA, YNFKEQ. CDR3 in DNA: TGTGCCAGCAGCTCAGGGGTACTCTATGGCTACACCTTC. It encodes CASSSGVLYGYTF.

The chain is built from TRBV7-6 and TRBJ1-4; 7 positions match TRBD1. The germline CDR1 and CDR2 sequences are SGHVS and FNYEAQ. V dropped 5 bases and J dropped 5; count of bases not matched to a gene: 5. This CDR3 comprises 14 residues. In DNA form, the CDR3 reads TGTGCCAGCAGCCAGACAGGGTGGAATGAAAAACTGTTTTTT. Translating it yields CASSQTGWNEKLFF.

This clone was detected a few times. The chain is built from TRBV25-1 and TRBJ2-7; 7 nucleotides align to TRBD2. V dropped 4 bases and J dropped 3; count of bases not matched to a gene: 6. The CDR3 totals 14 residues. Germline values: CDR1 MGHDK, CDR2 SYGVNS. CDR3 in amino acids: CASSVGGGYYEQYF. CDR3 bases: TGTGCCAGCAGTGTGGGCGGGGGTTACTACGAGCAGTACTTC.

The gene calls are TRBV4-2 and TRBJ1-5; TRBD1 matches 12 bases. Germline lookup yields CDR1 LGHNA and CDR2 YNFKEQ. V dropped 0 bases and J dropped 6; count of bases not matched to a gene: 3. The CDR3 totals 16 residues. CDR3 protein: CASSQEGTGGPQPQHF. DNA of the CDR3: TGTGCCAGCAGCCAAGAAGGGACAGGGGGCCCTCAGCCCCAGCATTTT.

V is TRBV29-1 and J is TRBJ2-7; D gene ambiguous. This CDR3 spans 11 amino acids. Trimming took 4 bases from V and 3 from J, leaving 7 bases between them. The germline V gene encodes CDR1 SQVTM and CDR2 ANQGSEA. CDR3 sequence: CSVGDFYEQYF. The CDR3 region has the DNA TGCAGCGTTGGTGACTTCTACGAGCAGTACTTC.

The chain carries TRBV6-5 and TRBJ2-3; D is possibly TRBD2 (7 bases). Germline V gene data show CDR1 as MNHEY and CDR2 as SVGAGI. Trimming stripped 7 bases from V and 4 bases from J, with 15 bases between. The CDR3 is 14 amino acids. The CDR3, as DNA: TGTGCCAGCACTGGGGGGGCTCAGGCAGATACGCAGTATTTT. It is translated as CASTGGAQADTQYF.

The chain couples TRBV11-2 to TRBJ2-7; TRBD1 or TRBD2 may be the D gene (6 bases each). The CDR3 contains 13 residues. Germline loops: CDR1 SGHAT, CDR2 FQNNGV. Trimming stripped 5 bases from V and 1 base from J, with 9 bases between. For the CDR3, the DNA is TGTGCCAGCAGCCTAGGGGGGTCCTACGAGCAGTACTTC. The encoded protein is CASSLGGSYEQYF.

The V and J genes are TRBV7-9 and TRBJ2-7, with D perhaps TRBD2 (6 bases). The CDR3 contains 14 residues. The V gene's germline CDR1 is SEHNR and CDR2 FQNEAQ (reference sequence). Deletions cut 1 base from V and 3 bases from J, with 10 bases between. The CDR3 nucleotides are TGTGCCAGCAGCTTAGATATGGGGGGCTACGAGCAGTACTTC. The encoded protein is CASSLDMGGYEQYF.

The CDR3 DNA reads TGTGCCAGTAGTTTTAGCGGGGAGCTGTTTTTT. This sequence encodes CASSFSGELFF. V gene TRBV19 combines with J gene TRBJ2-2; the D is unclear. Per the germline V gene, CDR1 is LNHDA and CDR2 is SQIVND (reference sequence). The V end was cut by 5 bases, the J end by 7 bases, with 5 bases between. This CDR3 is 11 amino acids long.

The rearrangement joins TRBV9 to TRBJ2-5, with no clear D. Germline V lookup: CDR1 SGDLS, CDR2 YYNGEE. The V and J ends lost 0 bases and 5 bases respectively, with 11 bases between them. This CDR3 spans 14 amino acids. The CDR3 bases are TGTGCCAGCAGCGTAGGAGGTCTCGACGAGACCCAGTACTTC. Its translation: CASSVGGLDETQYF.

The J gene is TRBJ2-7, the V gene TRBV6-6; 13 positions agree with TRBD2. The germline gives CDR1 MNHNY, CDR2 SVGAGI (reference sequence). The CDR3 has 16 residues. With 2 bases clipped from V and 2 bases from J, the junction kept 3 bases outside the gene matches. The CDR3 DNA is TGTGCCAGCAGTTACGTGACTAGCGGGGGGACCTACGAGCAGTACTTC. Translation: CASSYVTSGGTYEQYF.

The chain couples TRBV6-5 to TRBJ2-3; the match to TRBD1 covers 7 bases. The trim removed 3 bases at V and 2 bases at J, leaving 8 bases unmatched. This CDR3 contains 16 residues. Germline V gene lookup returns CDR1 MNHEY and CDR2 SVGAGI. In DNA, the CDR3 is TGTGCCAGCAGTTATTCCGACAGGGTCTTCACAGATACGCAGTATTTT. It specifies CASSYSDRVFTDTQYF.

The chain recombines TRBV4-1 with TRBJ2-7; D remains ambiguous. Trimming removed 0 bases from V and 3 bases from J, with 15 bases in between. The length of the CDR3 is 16 residues. Germline lookup yields CDR1 MGHRA and CDR2 YSYEKL. The CDR3 sequence: CASSQEGVSPSYEQYF. CDR3 DNA sequence: TGCGCCAGCAGCCAAGAGGGCGTCAGTCCTAGCTACGAGCAGTACTTC.

The gene calls are TRBV25-1 and TRBJ1-1; tentative D call: TRBD1 (5 bases). Trimming cost V 3 bases and J 5 bases, with 13 bases left between them. Germline CDR1 reads MGHDK; CDR2 reads SYGVNS. The CDR3 runs 14 residues. DNA for the CDR3: TGTGCCAGCAGTGATCCCGGGGGGACGACTGAAGCTTTCTTT. Amino acids: CASSDPGGTTEAFF.

The chain employs TRBV25-1 and TRBJ2-7; 10 nucleotides match TRBD1. Germline loops: CDR1 MGHDK, CDR2 SYGVNS. Trimming took 6 bases from V and 3 from J; bases not matched to a gene: 14. The CDR3 runs 17 residues. CDR3 in amino acids: CASRGVTRTGGFYEQYF. The CDR3 DNA follows: TGTGCCAGCAGGGGGGTTACACGGACAGGGGGTTTCTACGAGCAGTACTTC.

This chain links TRBV27 with TRBJ1-4, with D possibly TRBD1 on 5 matching bases. V was cut by 6 bases and J by 2 bases, with 19 bases left in between. Germline CDR1 MNHEY, CDR2 SMNVEV (reference sequence). CDR3 length: 17 residues. The CDR3 loop reads CASSPLAASGTNEKLFF. The CDR3 region has the DNA TGTGCCAGCAGCCCCCTAGCCGCCTCAGGGACTAATGAAAAACTGTTTTTT.

The chain carries TRBV2 and TRBJ2-3; D is unresolved. The CDR3 loop spans 13 amino acids. The germline gives CDR1 SNHLY, CDR2 FYNNEI. V was shortened by 9 bases and J by 0 bases, with 10 bases between the two germline ends. CDR3 loop: CARVVTSTDTQYF. For the CDR3, the DNA is TGTGCCAGGGTGGTCACTAGCACAGATACGCAGTATTTT.

DNA for the CDR3: TGTGCCAGCAGCTTTCGACCCGCGACAGGGGAGACCCAGTACTTC. Its translation: CASSFRPATGETQYF. This chain joins TRBV7-3 and TRBJ2-5; TRBD1 aligns across 7 bases. The CDR3 consists of 15 residues. The germline CDR1 and CDR2 sequences are SGHTA and FQGTGA. Trimming took 3 bases from V and 5 from J; bases not matched to a gene: 9.

This clone was seen only once. The rearrangement joins TRBV27 to TRBJ1-2; 11 bases match TRBD1. Germline-derived CDR1 and CDR2 are MNHEY and SMNVEV (reference sequence). The V segment lost 3 bases and the J segment 3 bases; nucleotides outside the gene matches: 9. This CDR3 is 17 amino acids long. This CDR3 reads CASSFDLGQGAYYGYTF. CDR3 sequence (DNA): TGTGCCAGCAGTTTTGATCTTGGACAGGGGGCGTACTATGGCTACACCTTC.

The V gene is TRBV4-3, the J gene TRBJ1-1; D not certain. Trimming left V 0 bases short and J 1 base short, with 12 bases between. The CDR3 has 16 amino acids. Per the germline V gene, CDR1 is LGHNA and CDR2 is YSLEER. The DNA for the CDR3 is TGCGCCAGCAGCCAAGATGGGTCATCAGGGAACACTGAAGCTTTCTTT. The encoded protein is CASSQDGSSGNTEAFF.